This TCR beta chain was obtained from a study of T cell changes during pregnancy in multiple sclerosis. CDR1 and CDR2 from the germline V gene are SGHTA and FQGNSA. CDR3 size: 14 residues. Trimming pared 6 bases from V and 4 bases from J, leaving 13 bases between. Produced via immunoSEQ multiplex PCR; TCRdb's table is partial and in-frame only. Seen here are about 43,000 clones, approximately 91% observed once, and the top ten hold approximately 1.4%. The source is a female donor with multiple sclerosis, enrolled in a pregnancy study. This chain uses TRBV7-2 with TRBJ2-1; D gene uncertain. The sample consisted of PBMCs (not recorded whether the cells were cultured). Here the CDR3 DNA reads TGTGCCAGCAGTCAACAAGAGTCGTACAATGAGCAGTTCTTC. Its translation: CASSQQESYNEQFF.